These 9 T cell receptor beta chains originate from one sample sequenced in a study of blood T cell repertoires in COVID-19. Sequencing was performed with immunoSEQ multiplex PCR; in TCRdb, only in-frame clones are kept and a portion is missing. The data hold a few hundred thousand clones, with 70% to 90% observed a single time. Sequencing was carried out using PBMCs or T cells enriched from blood (not recorded which). The receptors shown here come from a woman in her thirties who had recovered from COVID-19.

This rearrangement joins TRBV5-6 to TRBJ2-4, with D possibly being TRBD2 (6 bases). The CDR3 consists of 16 residues. V lost 4 bases and J 0 bases, leaving 14 bases between the germline ends. The germline V gene has CDR1 SGHDT and CDR2 YYEEEE. The chain's CDR3 is CASSTRLDLAKNIQYF. In nucleotides, the CDR3 is TGTGCCAGCAGCACGCGACTAGACCTAGCCAAAAACATTCAGTACTTC.

The chain has TRBV2 and TRBJ2-7, with 7 nucleotides matching TRBD1. Per germline, CDR1 SNHLY and CDR2 FYNNEI. The CDR3 consists of 14 residues. V lost 8 bases and J lost 3; bases outside the gene matches: 10. CDR3 coding DNA: TGTGCCAGCCTAAGTCAGGGGGATGGCTACGAGCAGTACTTC. Its translation: CASLSQGDGYEQYF. The full variable domain, rest sourced from reference TRBV2 and TRBJ2-7, is EPEVTQTPSHQVTQMGQEVILRCVPISNHLYFYWYRQILGQKVEFLVSFYNNEISEKSEIFDDQFSVERPDGSNFTLKIRSTKLEDSAMYFCASLSQGDGYEQYFGPGTRLTVT.

The V gene is TRBV10-3, the J gene TRBJ2-3, with 8 bases that match TRBD2. Trimming removed 7 bases from V and 4 bases from J; junction bases left unmatched: 4. CDR1 and CDR2 (germline): ENHRY, SYGVKD. This CDR3 is built from 13 residues. The CDR3 region is CAIKAGDPDTQYF. In DNA form, the CDR3 reads TGTGCCATCAAAGCGGGAGATCCAGATACGCAGTATTTT.

This clone occurred many times. The chain recombines TRBV6-1 with TRBJ1-2; 8 positions agree with TRBD1. The CDR3 is made up of 16 amino acids. The V and J ends lost 4 bases and 8 bases, in that order; junction bases with no gene match: 15. CDR1 is MNHNS, CDR2 SASEGT, per germline. The CDR3: CASSALPGQGSRGYTF. DNA of the CDR3: TGTGCCAGCAGTGCCCTCCCCGGACAGGGAAGTCGGGGCTACACCTTC.

This chain connects TRBV4-3 to TRBJ1-3; no clear D. V lost 1 base and J lost 2, with 12 bases in between. The germline CDR1 and CDR2 sequences are LGHNA and YSLEER. This CDR3 has 16 residues. The CDR3 region has the DNA TGCGCCAGCAGCCAAGTCACAGATGACCCTGGAAACACCATATATTTT. It translates to CASSQVTDDPGNTIYF.

The chain is built from TRBV18 and TRBJ2-1; 8 bases map to TRBD1. The CDR3 consists of 15 residues. CDR1 is KGHSH, CDR2 LQKENI, per germline. Trimming removed 3 bases from V and 2 bases from J; junction bases left unmatched: 3. The CDR3 sequence is CASSPQGAAYNEQFF. The DNA of the CDR3 is TGTGCCAGCTCACCGCAGGGGGCTGCCTACAATGAGCAGTTCTTC.

The V call is TRBV15, the J call TRBJ1-2; 7 bases fit TRBD1. This CDR3 comprises 15 residues. Germline CDR1 reads LNHNV; CDR2 reads YYDKDF (reference sequence). V was clipped by 0 bases and J by 4 bases; unmatched bases: 5. The CDR3 is CATSRETGPSYGYTF. The CDR3 nucleotides are TGTGCCACCAGCAGAGAGACAGGGCCTAGCTATGGCTACACCTTC. The full variable domain, in which reference TRBV15 and TRBJ1-2 provide the parts outside the CDR3, is DAMVIQNPRYQVTQFGKPVTLSCSQTLNHNVMYWYQQKSSQAPKLLFHYYDKDFNNEADTPDNFQSRRPNTSFCFLDIRSPGLGDTAMYLCATSRETGPSYGYTFGSGTRLTVV.

This clone was observed once. V is TRBV24-1 and J is TRBJ2-1, with 8 bases lining up with TRBD1. The CDR3 is 16 residues long. V was clipped by 2 bases and J by 4 bases; unmatched bases: 6. Germline CDR1 is KGHDR and CDR2 is SFDVKD. The chain's CDR3 is CATSDSRQGAYNEQFF. CDR3 DNA: TGTGCCACCAGTGATTCGAGGCAGGGGGCTTACAATGAGCAGTTCTTC.

The V gene is TRBV4-3, the J gene TRBJ2-1; D is possibly TRBD2 (7 bases). Trimming took off 4 bases at V and 0 bases at J, with 22 bases between the two ends. CDR3 length: 19 residues. The germline V gene encodes CDR1 LGHNA and CDR2 YSLEER. CDR3 sequence (DNA): TGCGCCAGCAGCCCAGGCAAAATTCGGGGGGCCTCCTCCTACAATGAGCAGTTCTTC. This codes for CASSPGKIRGASSYNEQFF.